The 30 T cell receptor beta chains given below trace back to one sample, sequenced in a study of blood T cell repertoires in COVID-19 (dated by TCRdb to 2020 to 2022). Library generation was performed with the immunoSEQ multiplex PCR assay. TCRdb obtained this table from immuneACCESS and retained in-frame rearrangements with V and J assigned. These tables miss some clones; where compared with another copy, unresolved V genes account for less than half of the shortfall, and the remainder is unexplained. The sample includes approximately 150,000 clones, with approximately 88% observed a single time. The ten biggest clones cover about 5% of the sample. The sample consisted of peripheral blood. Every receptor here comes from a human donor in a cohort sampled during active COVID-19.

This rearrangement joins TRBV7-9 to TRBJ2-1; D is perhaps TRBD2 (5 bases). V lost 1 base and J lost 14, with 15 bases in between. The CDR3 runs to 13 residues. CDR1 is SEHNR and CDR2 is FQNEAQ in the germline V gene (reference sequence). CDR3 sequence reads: CASSLESSLREFF. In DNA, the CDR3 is TGTGCCAGCAGCTTAGAGAGTTCGCTGCGGGAGTTCTTC.

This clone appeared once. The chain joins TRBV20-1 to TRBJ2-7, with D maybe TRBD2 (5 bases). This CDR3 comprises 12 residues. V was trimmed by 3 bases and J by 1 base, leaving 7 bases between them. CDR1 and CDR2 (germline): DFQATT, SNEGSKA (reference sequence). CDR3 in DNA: TGCAGTGCTAGTAGGGAGTCCTACGAGCAGTACTTC. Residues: CSASRESYEQYF.

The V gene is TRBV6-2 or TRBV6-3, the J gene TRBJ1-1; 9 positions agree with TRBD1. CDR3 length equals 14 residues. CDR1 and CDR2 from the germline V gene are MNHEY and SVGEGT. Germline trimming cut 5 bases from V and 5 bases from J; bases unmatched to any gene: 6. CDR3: CASSRDRVGTEAFF. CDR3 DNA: TGTGCCAGCAGTCGGGACAGGGTGGGTACTGAAGCTTTCTTT.

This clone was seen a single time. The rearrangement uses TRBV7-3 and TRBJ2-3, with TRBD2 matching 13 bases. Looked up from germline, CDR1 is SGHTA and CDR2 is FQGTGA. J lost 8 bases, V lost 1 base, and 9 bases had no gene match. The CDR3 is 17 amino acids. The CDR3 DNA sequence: TGTGCCAGCAGCTTAATCGCCGGGACTAGCGGGAAGAGTACGCAGTATTTT. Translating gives CASSLIAGTSGKSTQYF.

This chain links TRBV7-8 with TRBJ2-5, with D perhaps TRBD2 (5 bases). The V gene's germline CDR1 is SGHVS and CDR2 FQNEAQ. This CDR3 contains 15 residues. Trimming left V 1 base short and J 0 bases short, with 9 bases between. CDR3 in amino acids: CASSLGPGYQETQYF. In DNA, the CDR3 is TGTGCCAGCAGCTTAGGCCCGGGGTACCAAGAGACCCAGTACTTC.

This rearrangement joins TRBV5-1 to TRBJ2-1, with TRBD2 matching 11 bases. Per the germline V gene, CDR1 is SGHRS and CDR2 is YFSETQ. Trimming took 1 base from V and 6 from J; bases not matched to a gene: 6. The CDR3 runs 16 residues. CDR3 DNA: TGCGCCAGCAGCTTGACCACTAGCGGGAGTGCCAATGAGCAGTTCTTC. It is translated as CASSLTTSGSANEQFF.

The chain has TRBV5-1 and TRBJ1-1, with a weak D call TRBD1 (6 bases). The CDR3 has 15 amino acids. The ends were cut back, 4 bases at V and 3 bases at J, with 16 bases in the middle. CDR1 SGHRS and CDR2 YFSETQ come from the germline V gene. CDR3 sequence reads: CASSGGGAPDTEAFF. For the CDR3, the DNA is TGCGCCAGCAGCGGTGGGGGGGCCCCGGACACTGAAGCTTTCTTT.

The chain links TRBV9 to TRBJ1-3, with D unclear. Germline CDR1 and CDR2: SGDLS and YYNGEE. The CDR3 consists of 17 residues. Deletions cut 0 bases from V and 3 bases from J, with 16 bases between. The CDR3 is CASSVDLASKGGNTIYF. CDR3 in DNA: TGTGCCAGCAGCGTAGACCTAGCGAGTAAGGGTGGAAACACCATATATTTT.

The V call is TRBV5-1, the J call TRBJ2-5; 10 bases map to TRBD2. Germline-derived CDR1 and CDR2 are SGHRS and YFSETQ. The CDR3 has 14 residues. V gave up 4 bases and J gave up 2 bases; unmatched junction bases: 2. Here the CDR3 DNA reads TGCGCCAGCAGCCCGGGACTAGCGCAAGAGACCCAGTACTTC. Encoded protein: CASSPGLAQETQYF. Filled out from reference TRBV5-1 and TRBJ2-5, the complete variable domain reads KAGVTQTPRYLIKTRGQQVTLSCSPISGHRSVSWYQQTPGQGLQFLFEYFSETQRNKGNFPGRFSGRQFSNSRSEMNVSTLELGDSALYLCASSPGLAQETQYFGPGTRLLVL.

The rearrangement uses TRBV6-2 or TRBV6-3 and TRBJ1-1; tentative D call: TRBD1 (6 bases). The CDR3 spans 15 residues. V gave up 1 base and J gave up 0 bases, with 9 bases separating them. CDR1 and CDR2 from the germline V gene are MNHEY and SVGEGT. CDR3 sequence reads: CASSYWAGVNTEAFF. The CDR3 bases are TGTGCCAGCAGTTACTGGGCAGGGGTGAACACTGAAGCTTTCTTT.

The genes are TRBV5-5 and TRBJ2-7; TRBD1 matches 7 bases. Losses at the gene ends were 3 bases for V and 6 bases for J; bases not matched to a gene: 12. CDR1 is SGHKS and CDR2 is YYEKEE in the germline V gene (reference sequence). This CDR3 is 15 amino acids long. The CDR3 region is CASSSPPTGDVEQYF. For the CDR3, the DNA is TGTGCCAGCAGCTCCCCCCCCACAGGGGACGTCGAGCAGTACTTC.

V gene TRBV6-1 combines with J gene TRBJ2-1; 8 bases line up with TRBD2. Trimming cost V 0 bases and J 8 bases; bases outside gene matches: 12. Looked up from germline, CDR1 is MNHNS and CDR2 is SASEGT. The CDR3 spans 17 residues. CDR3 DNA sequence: TGTGCCAGCAGTGAAGCGCTTCGTCGGGGGGGTGCGGATGAGCAGTTCTTC. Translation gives CASSEALRRGGADEQFF.

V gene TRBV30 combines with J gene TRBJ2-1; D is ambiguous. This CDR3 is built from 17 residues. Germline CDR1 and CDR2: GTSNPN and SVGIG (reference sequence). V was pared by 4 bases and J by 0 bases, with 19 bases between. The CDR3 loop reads CAWKVFRRPNSYNEQFF. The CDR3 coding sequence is TGTGCCTGGAAGGTGTTTCGGCGGCCTAACTCCTACAATGAGCAGTTCTTC.

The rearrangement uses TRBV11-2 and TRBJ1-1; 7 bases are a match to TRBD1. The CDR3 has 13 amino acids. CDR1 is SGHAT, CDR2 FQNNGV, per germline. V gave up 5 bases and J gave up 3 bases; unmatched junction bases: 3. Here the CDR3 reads CASSATGDTEAFF. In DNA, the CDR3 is TGTGCCAGCAGCGCTACAGGGGACACTGAAGCTTTCTTT.

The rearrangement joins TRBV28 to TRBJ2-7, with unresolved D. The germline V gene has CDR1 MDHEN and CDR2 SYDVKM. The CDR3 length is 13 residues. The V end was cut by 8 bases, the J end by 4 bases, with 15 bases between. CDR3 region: CASRNEQSYEQYF. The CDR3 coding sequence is TGTGCCAGCCGAAACGAACAGTCTTACGAGCAGTACTTC.

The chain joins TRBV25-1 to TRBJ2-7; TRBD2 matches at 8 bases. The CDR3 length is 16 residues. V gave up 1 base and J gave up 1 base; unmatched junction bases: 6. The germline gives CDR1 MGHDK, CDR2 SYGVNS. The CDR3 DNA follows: TGTGCCAGCAGTGAATTCACAACTAGCGGTTCCTACGAGCAGTACTTC. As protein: CASSEFTTSGSYEQYF.

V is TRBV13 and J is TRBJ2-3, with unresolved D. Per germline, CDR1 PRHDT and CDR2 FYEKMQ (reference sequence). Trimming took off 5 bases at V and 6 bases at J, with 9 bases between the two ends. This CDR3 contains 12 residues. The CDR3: CASSTRRDTQYF. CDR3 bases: TGTGCCAGCAGCACCCGCAGGGATACGCAGTATTTT.

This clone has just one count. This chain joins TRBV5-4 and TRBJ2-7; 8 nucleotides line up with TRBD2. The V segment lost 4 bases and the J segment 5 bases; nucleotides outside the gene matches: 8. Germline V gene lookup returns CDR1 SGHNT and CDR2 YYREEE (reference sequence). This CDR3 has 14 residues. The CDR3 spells CASSNSGSSHEQYF. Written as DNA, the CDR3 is TGTGCCAGCAGCAACAGCGGGAGTTCCCACGAGCAGTACTTC.

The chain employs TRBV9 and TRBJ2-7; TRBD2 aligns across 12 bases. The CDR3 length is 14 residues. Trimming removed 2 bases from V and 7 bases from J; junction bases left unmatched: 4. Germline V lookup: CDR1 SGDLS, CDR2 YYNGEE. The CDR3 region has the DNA TGTGCCAGCAGCGTGGAAGGACTAGCGGGAGAGCAGTACTTC. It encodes CASSVEGLAGEQYF.

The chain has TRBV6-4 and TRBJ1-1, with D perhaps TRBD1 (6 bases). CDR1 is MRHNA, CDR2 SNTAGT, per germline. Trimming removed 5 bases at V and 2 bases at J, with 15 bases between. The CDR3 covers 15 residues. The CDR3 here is CASSPRQGPNTEAFF. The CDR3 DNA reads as TGTGCCAGCAGTCCTCGGCAGGGGCCTAACACTGAAGCTTTCTTT.

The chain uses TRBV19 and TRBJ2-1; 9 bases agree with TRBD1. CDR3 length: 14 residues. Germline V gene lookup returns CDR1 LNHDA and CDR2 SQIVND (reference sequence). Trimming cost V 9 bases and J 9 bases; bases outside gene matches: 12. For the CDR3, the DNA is TGTGCCAGCAGCGAAGGGACAGGGCTCGTTGAGCAGTTCTTC. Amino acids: CASSEGTGLVEQFF.

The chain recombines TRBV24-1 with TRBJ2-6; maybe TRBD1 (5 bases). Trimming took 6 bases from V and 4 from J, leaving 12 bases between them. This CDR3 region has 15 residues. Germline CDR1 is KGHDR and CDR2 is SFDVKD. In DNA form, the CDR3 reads TGTGCCACCAGTTTTTTCAGGGCCGGGGCCAACGTCCTGACTTTC. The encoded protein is CATSFFRAGANVLTF.

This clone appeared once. The CDR3 spells CASSPRLLGETQYF. CDR3 DNA sequence: TGTGCCAGTAGCCCCCGGCTGCTCGGGGAGACCCAGTACTTC. This sequence joins TRBV19 and TRBJ2-5; D uncertain. V shed 6 bases and J shed 5 bases, with 16 bases lying between them. This CDR3 has 14 residues. CDR1 and CDR2 from the germline V gene are LNHDA and SQIVND (reference sequence).

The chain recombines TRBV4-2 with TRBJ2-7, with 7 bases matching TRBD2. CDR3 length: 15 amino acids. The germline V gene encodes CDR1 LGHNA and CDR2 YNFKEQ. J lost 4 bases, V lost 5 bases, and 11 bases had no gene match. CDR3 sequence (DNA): TGTGCCAGCAGCTCACTAAGGACTAGTCCGTACGAGCAGTACTTC. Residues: CASSSLRTSPYEQYF.

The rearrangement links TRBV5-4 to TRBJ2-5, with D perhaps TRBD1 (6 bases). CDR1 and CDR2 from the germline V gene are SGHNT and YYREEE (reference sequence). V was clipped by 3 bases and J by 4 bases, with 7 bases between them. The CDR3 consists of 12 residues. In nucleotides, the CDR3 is TGTGCCAGCAGCTCAGGGGCAGAGACCCAGTACTTC. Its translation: CASSSGAETQYF. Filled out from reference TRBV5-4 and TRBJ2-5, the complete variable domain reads ETGVTQSPTHLIKTRGQQVTLRCSSQSGHNTVSWYQQALGQGPQFIFQYYREEENGRGNFPPRFSGLQFPNYSSELNVNALELDDSALYLCASSSGAETQYFGPGTRLLVL.

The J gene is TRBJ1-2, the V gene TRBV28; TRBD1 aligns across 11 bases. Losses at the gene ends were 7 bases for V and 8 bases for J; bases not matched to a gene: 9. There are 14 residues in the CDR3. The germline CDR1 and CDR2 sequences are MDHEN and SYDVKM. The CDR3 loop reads CASKIGQGAKGYTF. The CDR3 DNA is TGTGCCAGCAAAATAGGACAGGGGGCAAAGGGCTACACCTTC.

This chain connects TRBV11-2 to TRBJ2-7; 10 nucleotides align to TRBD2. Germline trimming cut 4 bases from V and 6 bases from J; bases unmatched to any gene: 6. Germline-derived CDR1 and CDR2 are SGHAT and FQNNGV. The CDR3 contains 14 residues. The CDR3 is CASSWLAGGAEQYF. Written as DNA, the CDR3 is TGTGCCAGCAGCTGGTTAGCGGGGGGTGCCGAGCAGTACTTC.

CDR3 sequence (DNA): TGTGCCAGCAGTTGGGGCGTACCCTCCTACGAGCAGTACTTC. Its protein is CASSWGVPSYEQYF. The chain combines TRBV7-2 with TRBJ2-7, with a possible D match to TRBD1 (5 bases). V was clipped by 6 bases and J by 0 bases, with 12 bases between them. The CDR3 is 14 residues long. Germline loops: CDR1 SGHTA, CDR2 FQGNSA.

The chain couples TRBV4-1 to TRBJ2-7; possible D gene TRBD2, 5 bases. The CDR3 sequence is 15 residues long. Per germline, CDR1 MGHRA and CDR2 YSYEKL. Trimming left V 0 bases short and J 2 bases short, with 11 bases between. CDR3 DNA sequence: TGCGCCAGCAGCCAAGATGGTCAGCGGCCCTACGAGCAGTACTTC. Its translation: CASSQDGQRPYEQYF.

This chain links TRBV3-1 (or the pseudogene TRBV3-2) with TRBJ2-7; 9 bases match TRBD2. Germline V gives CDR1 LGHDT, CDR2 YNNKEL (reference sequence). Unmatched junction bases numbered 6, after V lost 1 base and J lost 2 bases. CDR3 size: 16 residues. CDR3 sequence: CASSQGRGGLPYEQYF. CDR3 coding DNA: TGTGCCAGCAGCCAAGGGCGGGGGGGCCTCCCCTACGAGCAGTACTTC.